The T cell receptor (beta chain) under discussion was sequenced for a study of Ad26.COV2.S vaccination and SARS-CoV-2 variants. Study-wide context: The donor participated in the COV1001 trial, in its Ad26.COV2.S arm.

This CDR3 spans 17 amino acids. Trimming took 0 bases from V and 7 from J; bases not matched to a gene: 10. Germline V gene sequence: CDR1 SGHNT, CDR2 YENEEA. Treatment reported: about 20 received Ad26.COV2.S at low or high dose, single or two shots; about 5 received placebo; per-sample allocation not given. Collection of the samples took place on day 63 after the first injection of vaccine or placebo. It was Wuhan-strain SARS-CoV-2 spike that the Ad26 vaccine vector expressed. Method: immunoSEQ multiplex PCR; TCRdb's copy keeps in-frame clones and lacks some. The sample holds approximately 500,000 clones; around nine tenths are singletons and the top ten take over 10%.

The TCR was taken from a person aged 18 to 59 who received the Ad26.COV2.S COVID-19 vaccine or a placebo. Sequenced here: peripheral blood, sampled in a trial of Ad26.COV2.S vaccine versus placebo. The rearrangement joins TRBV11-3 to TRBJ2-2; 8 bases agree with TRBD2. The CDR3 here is CASSLELSGSRHGELFF. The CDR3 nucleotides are TGTGCCAGCAGCTTAGAACTGAGCGGGAGCCGACACGGGGAGCTGTTTTTT.